This T cell receptor (beta chain) was identified in a study of shared clonotypes between healthy human individuals. In the study overall: There were three CD4 naive, three CD4 memory, two CD8 naive and one CD8 memory plates per donor.

About this clone itself: One end of the junction varies from germline; a read error may be responsible.

The data were produced by immunoSEQ multiplex PCR, yet TCRdb's version contains in-frame clones alone and is incomplete. The sample lists more than 1.2 million clones, 98% occurring once. The clonotype comes from a young man in good health. The source material was naive CD4+ T cells sorted from blood. The sample's subset: CD45RA+ positively selected.

The CDR3 region is CASSHTMNTESFF. Written as DNA, the CDR3 is TGTGCCAGCAGCCACACCATGAACACTGAATCTTTCTTT. The V and J genes are TRBV9 and TRBJ1-1; D is uncertain. The CDR3 runs to 13 residues. CDR1 and CDR2 from the germline V gene are SGDLS and YYNGEE.